The rows below give T cell receptor beta chains drawn from one sample of a study of OX40 agonist ivuxolimab in advanced cancers. Profiled with immunoSEQ multiplex PCR; TCRdb holds only in-frame clones, not every one. The profile shows 60,000 to 70,000 clones, approximately 90% of them singletons. Sequenced here: CD4+ or CD8+ T cells sorted from blood, sampled in a trial of the OX40 agonist ivuxolimab. The receptors were sampled from an adult with an advanced solid tumor such as melanoma, head and neck, liver or kidney cancer. Each CDR3 is given with its conserved first and last residue. A D gene is named only where the DNA matches it firmly. The size entry is marked missing in some rows and otherwise reads once, few, many or a size class.

D gene: .
clone size: .
V gene: TRBV6-1
CDR3 protein: CASSEGQTYNEQFF

D gene: TRBD1
clone size: .
V gene: TRBV7-9
CDR3 protein: CASSPIQGALTNYGYTF

D gene: .
clone size: once
V gene: TRBV7-8
CDR3 protein: CASSLYGKTDTQYF

D gene: TRBD1
clone size: .
V gene: TRBV11-2
CDR3 protein: CASTLAGTGNNEQFF

D gene: .
clone size: .
V gene: TRBV5-1
CDR3 protein: CASSLSWGYEQFF

D gene: .
clone size: .
V gene: TRBV18
CDR3 protein: CASSPPSLDRGNQPQHF

D gene: .
clone size: .
V gene: TRBV18
CDR3 protein: CASSPMEISYNEQFF

D gene: TRBD2
clone size: .
V gene: TRBV29-1
CDR3 protein: CSVEDQAGVNEQFF

D gene: TRBD1
clone size: .
V gene: TRBV15
CDR3 protein: CATSRLDGTGGNEQFF

D gene: .
clone size: .
V gene: TRBV25-1
CDR3 protein: CASSEQGDEAFF

D gene: .
clone size: few
V gene: TRBV11-2
CDR3 protein: CASSYGQLNTEAFF

D gene: TRBD2
clone size: .
V gene: TRBV7-2
CDR3 protein: CASSQLAGAYNEQFF

D gene: .
clone size: .
V gene: TRBV15
CDR3 protein: CATSSGRMYNEQFF

D gene: TRBD1
clone size: .
V gene: TRBV7-8
CDR3 protein: CASRTGQGKANEQFF

D gene: .
clone size: .
V gene: TRBV19
CDR3 protein: CASGYSGSTDTQYF

D gene: TRBD1
clone size: .
V gene: TRBV4-2
CDR3 protein: CASSQERGTGFNSPLHF

D gene: .
clone size: .
V gene: TRBV19
CDR3 protein: CASRYNMNTEAFF

D gene: .
clone size: once
V gene: TRBV11-3
CDR3 protein: CASSTRGNYEQYF

D gene: .
clone size: .
V gene: TRBV19
CDR3 protein: CASSIGPSRHEQYF

D gene: .
clone size: .
V gene: TRBV18
CDR3 protein: CASSPEETQYF

D gene: .
clone size: .
V gene: TRBV18
CDR3 protein: CASSPSGSETQYF

D gene: TRBD1
clone size: .
V gene: TRBV29-1
CDR3 protein: CSATGTGGYEQYF

D gene: TRBD2
clone size: .
V gene: TRBV28
CDR3 protein: CASSLQGLAETGELFF

D gene: .
clone size: .
V gene: TRBV6-5
CDR3 protein: CASSYLRAQGTEAFF